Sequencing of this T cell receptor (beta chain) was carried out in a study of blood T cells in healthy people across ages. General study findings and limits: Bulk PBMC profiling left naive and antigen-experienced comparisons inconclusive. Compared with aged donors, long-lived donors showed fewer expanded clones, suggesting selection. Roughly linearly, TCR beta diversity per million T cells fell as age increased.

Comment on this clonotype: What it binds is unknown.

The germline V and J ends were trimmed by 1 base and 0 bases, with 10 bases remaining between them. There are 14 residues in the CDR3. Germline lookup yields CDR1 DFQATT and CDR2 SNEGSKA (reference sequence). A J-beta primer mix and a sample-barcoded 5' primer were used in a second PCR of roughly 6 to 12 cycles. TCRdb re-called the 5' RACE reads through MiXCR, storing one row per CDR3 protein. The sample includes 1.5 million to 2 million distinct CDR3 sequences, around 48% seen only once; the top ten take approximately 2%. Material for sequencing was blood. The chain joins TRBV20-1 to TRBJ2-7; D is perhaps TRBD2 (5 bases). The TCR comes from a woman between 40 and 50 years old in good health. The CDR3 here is CSARGTSTSYEQYF. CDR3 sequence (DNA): TGCAGTGCTAGAGGGACTTCAACCTCCTACGAGCAGTACTTC.